The 32 T cell receptor beta chains below all came from one sample that was sequenced in a study of T cells in women clearing cervical HPV infection. Only in-frame clones appear in the TCRdb table, and some are missing; sequencing was by immunoSEQ multiplex PCR. This listing includes 25,000 to 35,000 clones. Sequenced: blood buffy coat. Every receptor here comes from a woman between 18 and 70 years old with a cervical HPV16 infection that either progressed to CIN3+ or cleared (not recorded which).

Worth noting for this clone: The sequenced fragment ends 3 residues before the CDR3 boundary, so the rest is inferred from the germline J gene. The V gene is TRBV18, the J gene TRBJ2-5; D might be TRBD1 (5 bases). There are 15 residues in the CDR3. V gave up 2 bases and J gave up 1 base, with 11 bases separating them. Per germline, CDR1 KGHSH and CDR2 LQKENI. The DNA read from the CDR3 is TGTGCCAGCTCACCAATTCTACAGGTCCAAGAGACC. This sequence encodes CASSPILQVQET. The CDR3 in its entirety is CASSPILQVQETQYF.

Worth noting for this clone: The read is 3 residues too short to cover the CDR3 end, so that end is filled in from the germline J gene. V usage is TRBV19 and J usage is TRBJ1-3; TRBD1 aligns across 7 bases. V was clipped by 8 bases and J by 7 bases; unmatched bases: 11. Per germline, CDR1 LNHDA and CDR2 SQIVND (reference sequence). The CDR3 consists of 14 residues. The CDR3 DNA, read in part, is TGTGCCAGTGCTGCCGGGACAGCGAGTAACACC. Translated, it gives CASAAGTASNT. The full CDR3 is CASAAGTASNTIYF.

A note on this clone: The read ends 3 residues shy of where the CDR3 ends; the end is completed using the germline J gene. V is TRBV13 and J is TRBJ2-3; 10 bases fit TRBD2. The CDR3 length is 16 residues. In germline, CDR1 is PRHDT, CDR2 FYEKMQ (reference sequence). The trim removed 5 bases at V and 0 bases at J, leaving 5 bases unmatched. The DNA read from the CDR3 is TGTGCCAGCAGCCCAGGGACTAGCGTTAGCACAGATACG. Amino acids: CASSPGTSVSTDT. The entire CDR3 protein reads CASSPGTSVSTDTQYF.

Notes on this clone: From the germline J gene comes the end of the CDR3, since the read stops 3 residues before it. This chain joins TRBV2 and TRBJ1-5, with 7 bases lining up with TRBD1. CDR3 length: 16 residues. J gave up 0 bases and V 6 bases, and 8 bases lay outside the gene matches. CDR1 is SNHLY and CDR2 is FYNNEI in the germline V gene. CDR3 bases read: TGTGCCAGCAGGGCCCGGACAGGACATAGCAATCAGCCC. Translating it yields CASRARTGHSNQP. The complete CDR3 protein is CASRARTGHSNQPQHF.

The CDR3 sequence: CASSMGGSGGYEQYF. The sequenced part of the CDR3 DNA is TGCGCCAGCAGCATGGGGGGTAGCGGGGGATACGAG. The gene calls are TRBV5-1 and TRBJ2-7, with 9 bases lining up with TRBD2. The CDR3 goes on 3 residues after the read ends, and that part is filled in from the germline J gene. Germline CDR1 is SGHRS and CDR2 is YFSETQ. CDR3 length equals 15 residues. The trim removed 4 bases at V and 4 bases at J, leaving 9 bases unmatched.

A remark on this clone: The read halts 3 residues ahead of the CDR3 end, with the missing end drawn from the germline J gene. The chain couples TRBV2 to TRBJ2-4; perhaps TRBD1 as D (5 bases). The CDR3 is 13 amino acids. Germline V gene sequence: CDR1 SNHLY, CDR2 FYNNEI. This chain's CDR3 is CASSEGRDSHQYF. The sequenced CDR3 bases are TGTGCCAGCAGTGAAGGGAGAGACAGTCAT.

About this clone: Read data end 3 residues before the CDR3 end; the end is taken from the germline J gene. J is TRBJ2-4 and V is TRBV7-2; D remains unclear. The CDR3 totals 14 residues. Germline V lookup: CDR1 SGHTA, CDR2 FQGNSA. The V and J ends lost 3 bases and 8 bases respectively, with 14 bases between them. CDR3 region: CASSLLHQKDIQYF. The CDR3 bases that were read are TGTGCCAGCAGCTTGTTACATCAGAAGGACATT.

A word on this clone: The observed sequence ends 3 residues before the CDR3 terminus, with the missing tail filled in from the germline J gene. V usage is TRBV10-3 and J usage is TRBJ1-1; D possibly corresponds to TRBD1 (6 bases). The germline V gene encodes CDR1 ENHRY and CDR2 SYGVKD. The CDR3 sequence is 14 residues long. V was pared by 6 bases and J by 3 bases, with 14 bases between. This CDR3 reads CAIRQQGIDTEAFF. The CDR3 bases that were read are TGTGCCATCAGGCAACAGGGAATTGACACTGAA.

To note about this clone: The read terminates 3 residues before the CDR3 end, so the remaining end is supplied by the germline J gene. V usage is TRBV5-1 and J usage is TRBJ2-2; 8 nucleotides agree with TRBD1. Germline V gene lookup returns CDR1 SGHRS and CDR2 YFSETQ. CDR3 length: 14 amino acids. The CDR3 bases that were read are TGCGCCAGCAGCAATACAGGGGGTGATGAAAAG. Amino acid sequence: CASSNTGGDEK. The full CDR3 sequence reads CASSNTGGDEKLFF. Using reference TRBV5-1 and TRBJ2-2 for the parts outside the CDR3, the full variable domain is KAGVTQTPRYLIKTRGQQVTLSCSPISGHRSVSWYQQTPGQGLQFLFEYFSETQRNKGNFPGRFSGRQFSNSRSEMNVSTLELGDSALYLCASSNTGGDEKLFFGEGSRLTVL.

The covered CDR3 bases are TGCGCCAGCAGCTTGGACGGGGGTCTAGCCAAAAACATT. This translates into CASSLDGGLAKNI. The entire CDR3 protein is CASSLDGGLAKNIQYF. V and J are TRBV5-1 and TRBJ2-4; TRBD2 might be the D (6 bases). Read sequence stops 3 residues before the CDR3 end, and the germline J gene provides the missing end. Per the germline V gene, CDR1 is SGHRS and CDR2 is YFSETQ. The V gene lost 0 bases and the J gene lost 0 bases, with 10 bases spanning the gap. CDR3 size: 16 residues.

Turning to this clone: The read finishes 3 residues shy of the CDR3 end, and the germline J gene is used to complete it. The chain has TRBV7-8 and TRBJ1-1, with a tentative D call TRBD1 (5 bases). The germline gives CDR1 SGHVS, CDR2 FQNEAQ. Trimming took 3 bases from V and 1 from J, leaving 15 bases between them. This CDR3 is built from 16 residues. CDR3: CASSFVGLRANTEAFF. The sequenced CDR3 bases are TGTGCCAGCAGCTTTGTGGGACTCCGGGCGAACACTGAA.

A note on this clone: The sequence runs out 3 residues before the end of the CDR3; the remainder is reconstructed from the germline J gene. V gene TRBV12-3 or TRBV12-4 combines with J gene TRBJ1-1; 8 bases map to TRBD1. The length of the CDR3 is 16 residues. V shed 3 bases and J 5 bases; nucleotides not matched to a gene: 11. CDR3 region: CASSFEVGQGVTEAFF. The DNA read from the CDR3 is TGTGCCAGCAGTTTCGAGGTAGGACAGGGCGTAACTGAA.

Note on this clone: The read finishes 3 residues shy of the CDR3 end, and the germline J gene is used to complete it. The rearrangement uses TRBV4-1 and TRBJ2-7; D remains ambiguous. Trimming removed 0 bases at V and 2 bases at J, with 14 bases between. Germline V gene data show CDR1 as MGHRA and CDR2 as YSYEKL. The CDR3 is 16 residues long. CDR3 bases read: TGCGCCAGCAGCCAAGATCCGTCGACATTCGCCTACGAG. Its translation: CASSQDPSTFAYE. In full, the CDR3 reads CASSQDPSTFAYEQYF.

A word on this clone: The read ends 3 residues early relative to the CDR3; the germline J gene fills the gap. The chain couples TRBV18 to TRBJ2-7, with D maybe TRBD1 (6 bases). CDR3 length: 16 residues. Trimming pared 1 base from V and 5 bases from J, leaving 18 bases between. The germline CDR1 and CDR2 sequences are KGHSH and LQKENI. This CDR3 reads CASSPQRNREYNEQYF. The CDR3 DNA, read in part, is TGTGCCAGCTCACCACAACGTAACAGGGAATACAACGAG.

Of note for this clone: The read comes to an end 3 residues before the CDR3 does, leaving the germline J gene to fill in the end. This chain joins TRBV5-1 and TRBJ2-7; maybe TRBD2 (6 bases). Germline CDR1 reads SGHRS; CDR2 reads YFSETQ. V lost 0 bases to trimming and J lost 2 bases, with 18 bases between them. The CDR3 is made up of 17 amino acids. The CDR3 DNA, read in part, is TGCGCCAGCAGCTTGGGGGTTCTTCGTAGCGGAACCTACGAG. Amino acids: CASSLGVLRSGTYE. The whole CDR3 sequence reads CASSLGVLRSGTYEQYF.

About this clone: The read stops 3 residues short of the end of the CDR3; the missing end is completed from the germline J gene. V gene TRBV6-1 combines with J gene TRBJ2-5; 8 bases agree with TRBD1. This CDR3 contains 16 residues. After removal of 4 bases from V and 5 bases from J, the junction contained 12 bases not matched to a gene. Germline V lookup: CDR1 MNHNS, CDR2 SASEGT. The CDR3 bases that were read are TGTGCCAGCAGTGGCCTGACAGGGGAATTTGTGGAGACC. Translating it yields CASSGLTGEFVET. The entire CDR3 is CASSGLTGEFVETQYF.

In regard to this clone: The read comes to an end 3 residues before the CDR3 does, leaving the germline J gene to fill in the end. The chain combines TRBV19 with TRBJ1-2; weak D call: TRBD1 (5 bases). CDR3 size: 15 residues. From germline, CDR1 is LNHDA and CDR2 SQIVND (reference sequence). CDR3 in amino acids: CASRTGTSGTDTYTF. The DNA read from the CDR3 is TGTGCCAGTAGGACCGGGACTAGCGGCACAGATACC.

As concerns this clone: The read stops 3 residues short of the end of the CDR3; the missing end is completed from the germline J gene. The chain has TRBV7-2 and TRBJ2-4, with a possible D match to TRBD1 (6 bases). This CDR3 is 12 amino acids long. The V gene's germline CDR1 is SGHTA and CDR2 FQGNSA. The DNA read from the CDR3 is TGTGCCAGCAGCTTCCCGGGACAAAAT. As protein: CASSFPGQN. The complete CDR3 reads CASSFPGQNQYF.

Concerning this clone: The observed sequence ends 3 residues before the CDR3 terminus, with the missing tail filled in from the germline J gene. The chain combines TRBV20-1 with TRBJ1-1; 7 nucleotides match TRBD1. CDR3 size: 13 residues. Germline V gene sequence: CDR1 DFQATT, CDR2 SNEGSKA (reference sequence). V trimming: 4 bases; J trimming: 0 bases; junction bases outside the gene matches: 2. Here the CDR3 reads CSAKGTVNTEAFF. The CDR3 DNA, read in part, is TGCAGTGCTAAAGGGACAGTGAACACTGAA.

Comment on this clone: Read data end 3 residues before the CDR3 end; the end is taken from the germline J gene. The chain has TRBV20-1 and TRBJ2-5; 7 nucleotides line up with TRBD2. This CDR3 has 12 amino acids. Germline CDR1 and CDR2: DFQATT and SNEGSKA (reference sequence). The sequenced CDR3 bases are TGCAGTGCTACTAGCGGACTACGAACC. It codes for CSATSGLRT. The CDR3 in full is CSATSGLRTQYF.

Points on this clone: Sequencing ends 3 residues short of the CDR3 end; the germline J gene provides the rest. V is TRBV4-2 and J is TRBJ1-5; D is possibly TRBD1 (6 bases). This CDR3 has 17 amino acids. V was cut by 1 base and J by 6 bases, with 19 bases left in between. Germline-derived CDR1 and CDR2 are LGHNA and YNFKEQ. The CDR3 bases that were read are TGTGCCAGCAGCCAAGGGGTAGGGGGAGGGGCGCGTCAGCCC. Amino acid sequence: CASSQGVGGGARQP. The full CDR3 protein reads CASSQGVGGGARQPQHF.

Concerning this clone: The read terminates 3 residues ahead of where the CDR3 ends, so the germline J gene completes it. Distinct nucleotide sequences in the sample also encode this CDR3. The chain uses TRBV29-1 and TRBJ2-7, with D uncertain. The germline V and J ends were trimmed by 6 bases and 4 bases, with 13 bases remaining between them. Germline lookup yields CDR1 SQVTM and CDR2 ANQGSEA. This CDR3 contains 12 residues. CDR3: CSVTPLTYEQYF. The DNA read from the CDR3 is TGCAGCGTAACCCCGTTGACATACGAG.

A note on this clone: With the read ending 3 residues before the CDR3 end, the germline J gene is used to fill in that end. The chain links TRBV5-6 to TRBJ1-2; D unclear. The CDR3 spans 12 residues. With 4 bases removed from V and 4 bases from J, the gap between germline ends came to 8 bases. Germline CDR1 is SGHDT and CDR2 is YYEEEE. The part of the CDR3 DNA that was read is TGTGCCAGCAGCGGTAGCAGCTATGGC. This encodes CASSGSSYG. The complete CDR3 reads CASSGSSYGYTF.

As concerns this clone: The read ends 3 residues shy of where the CDR3 ends; the end is completed using the germline J gene. The chain carries TRBV5-1 and TRBJ1-2; D is ambiguous. Germline CDR1 is SGHRS and CDR2 is YFSETQ. The CDR3 totals 13 residues. V lost 1 base to trimming and J lost 1 base, with 5 bases between them. The CDR3 loop reads CASSLTVNYGYTF. CDR3 DNA (partial): TGCGCCAGCAGCTTGACAGTTAACTATGGC. The variable domain in full, with the rest retrieved from reference TRBV5-1 and TRBJ1-2, is KAGVTQTPRYLIKTRGQQVTLSCSPISGHRSVSWYQQTPGQGLQFLFEYFSETQRNKGNFPGRFSGRQFSNSRSEMNVSTLELGDSALYLCASSLTVNYGYTFGSGTRLTVV.

Concerning this clone itself: Read sequence stops 3 residues before the CDR3 end, and the germline J gene provides the missing end. The rearrangement uses TRBV19 and TRBJ2-1, with D perhaps TRBD2 (7 bases). Trimming stripped 1 base from V and 6 bases from J, with 16 bases between. CDR3 size: 16 residues. Germline CDR1 reads LNHDA; CDR2 reads SQIVND (reference sequence). The CDR3 protein is CASSIGGGGPPNEQFF. The part of the CDR3 DNA that was read is TGTGCCAGTAGTATAGGAGGGGGGGGGCCCCCCAATGAG.

About this clone itself: The CDR3 is cut off 3 residues early in the read; its end comes from the germline J gene. V is TRBV12-3 or TRBV12-4 and J is TRBJ2-7; 8 bases are shared with TRBD1. CDR3 size: 14 residues. Trimming removed 5 bases from V and 2 bases from J; junction bases left unmatched: 5. CDR3 sequence reads: CASSPGTGTYEQYF. CDR3 DNA, as far as it was read: TGTGCCAGCAGTCCTGGGACAGGCACCTACGAG.

Concerning this clone: One end of the junction does not line up with germline, which may come from a read error. Read coverage stops 3 residues before the CDR3 terminus; the germline J gene supplies the remainder. The J gene is TRBJ2-7, the V gene TRBV7-9, with D unclear. Germline CDR1 reads SEHNR; CDR2 reads FQNEAQ (reference sequence). This CDR3 comprises 12 residues. The CDR3 loop reads CSSSIATYEQYF. The sequenced part of the CDR3 DNA is TGTTCCAGCAGCATCGCGACCTACGAG.

As concerns this clone: Read sequence stops 3 residues before the CDR3 end, and the germline J gene provides the missing end. The chain combines TRBV23-1 with TRBJ2-5; 12 nucleotides agree with TRBD2. TRBV23-1 is annotated as an ORF whose role is uncertain. The CDR3 consists of 17 residues. The V gene end was trimmed by 2 bases and the J gene end by 3 bases; junction bases not matched to a gene: 7. CDR3 sequence: CASSQIVRTSGEETQYF. The CDR3 DNA, read in part, is TGCGCCAGCAGTCAAATTGTTAGGACTAGCGGGGAAGAGACC.

About this clone: With the read ending 3 residues before the CDR3 end, the germline J gene is used to fill in that end. The chain couples TRBV30 to TRBJ1-3; D uncertain. V was shortened by 2 bases and J by 2 bases, with 7 bases between the two germline ends. The CDR3 has 13 amino acids. Germline CDR1 GTSNPN, CDR2 SVGIG (reference sequence). Partial CDR3 DNA: TGTGCCTGGAGTCTAGCCCCTGGAAACACC. Protein sequence: CAWSLAPGNT. The full CDR3 sequence reads CAWSLAPGNTIYF. Variable domain in full (rest from reference TRBV30 and TRBJ1-3): SQTIHQWPATLVQPVGSPLSLECTVEGTSNPNLYWYRQAAGRGLQLLFYSVGIGQISSEVPQNLSASRPQDRQFILSSKKLLLSDSGFYLCAWSLAPGNTIYFGEGSWLTVV.

A remark on this clone: The read ends 3 residues shy of where the CDR3 ends; the end is completed using the germline J gene. V gene TRBV28 combines with J gene TRBJ2-7; the match to TRBD2 covers 9 bases. Trimming cost V 6 bases and J 6 bases; bases outside gene matches: 9. Germline assignment: CDR1 MDHEN and CDR2 SYDVKM. This CDR3 is 14 amino acids long. The DNA read from the CDR3 is TGTGCCAGCAGGGATAGCGGGAGTCCCCTCGAG. Its protein product is CASRDSGSPLE. The whole CDR3 region reads CASRDSGSPLEQYF.

As to this clone: The read gets to within 3 residues of the CDR3 end, and the germline J gene fills in the rest. This chain connects TRBV10-2 to TRBJ2-5, with TRBD2 matching 7 bases. The germline CDR1 and CDR2 sequences are WSHSY and SAAADI. The length of the CDR3 is 13 residues. The V gene end was trimmed by 3 bases and the J gene end by 3 bases; junction bases not matched to a gene: 1. The covered CDR3 bases are TGCGCCAGCAGTGATGGGGGGGAAGAGACC. Protein sequence: CASSDGGEET. The CDR3, in full, reads CASSDGGEETQYF.

On this clone: The CDR3 end is not reached by the read, which stops 3 residues before it; the germline J gene fills it in. This sequence joins TRBV20-1 and TRBJ2-5, with D maybe TRBD1 (5 bases). CDR1 and CDR2 (germline): DFQATT, SNEGSKA (reference sequence). This CDR3 region has 12 residues. V lost 0 bases to trimming and J lost 4 bases, with 6 bases between them. CDR3: CSARDRVETQYF. CDR3 bases read: TGCAGTGCTAGAGACAGGGTAGAGACC.